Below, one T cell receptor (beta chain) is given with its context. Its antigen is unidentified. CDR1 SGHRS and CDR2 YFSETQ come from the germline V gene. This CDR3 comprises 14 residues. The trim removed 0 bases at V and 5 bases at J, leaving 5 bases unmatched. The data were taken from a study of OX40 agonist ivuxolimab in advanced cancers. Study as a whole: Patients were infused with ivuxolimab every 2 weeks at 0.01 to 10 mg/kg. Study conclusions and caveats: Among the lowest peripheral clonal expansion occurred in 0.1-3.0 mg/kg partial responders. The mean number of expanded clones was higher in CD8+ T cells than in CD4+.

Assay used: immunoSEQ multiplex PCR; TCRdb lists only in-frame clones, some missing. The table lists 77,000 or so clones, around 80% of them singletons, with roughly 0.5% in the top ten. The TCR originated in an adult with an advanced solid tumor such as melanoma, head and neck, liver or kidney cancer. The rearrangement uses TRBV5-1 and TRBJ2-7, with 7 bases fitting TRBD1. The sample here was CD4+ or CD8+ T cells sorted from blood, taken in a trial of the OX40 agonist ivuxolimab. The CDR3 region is CASSLVTGSHEQYF. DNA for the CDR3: TGCGCCAGCAGCTTGGTGACAGGGTCCCACGAGCAGTACTTC.